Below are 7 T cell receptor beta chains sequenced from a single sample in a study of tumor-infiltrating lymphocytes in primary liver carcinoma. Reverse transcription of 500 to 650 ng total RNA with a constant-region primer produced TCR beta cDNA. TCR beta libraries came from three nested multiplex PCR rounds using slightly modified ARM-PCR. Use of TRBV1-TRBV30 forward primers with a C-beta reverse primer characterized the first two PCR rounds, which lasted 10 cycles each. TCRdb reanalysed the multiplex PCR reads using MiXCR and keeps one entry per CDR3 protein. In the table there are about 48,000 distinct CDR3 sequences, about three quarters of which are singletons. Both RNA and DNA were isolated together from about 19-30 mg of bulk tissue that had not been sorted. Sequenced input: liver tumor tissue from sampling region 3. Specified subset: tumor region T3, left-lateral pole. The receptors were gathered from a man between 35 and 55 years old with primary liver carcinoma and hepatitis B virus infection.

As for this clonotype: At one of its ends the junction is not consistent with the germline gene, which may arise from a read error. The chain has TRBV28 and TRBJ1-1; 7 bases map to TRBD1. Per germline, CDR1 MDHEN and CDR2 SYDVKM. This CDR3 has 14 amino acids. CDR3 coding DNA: TGTGCCAACAGTTCCCCGACAGGGCCCACTGAAGCTTTCTTT. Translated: CANSSPTGPTEAFF.

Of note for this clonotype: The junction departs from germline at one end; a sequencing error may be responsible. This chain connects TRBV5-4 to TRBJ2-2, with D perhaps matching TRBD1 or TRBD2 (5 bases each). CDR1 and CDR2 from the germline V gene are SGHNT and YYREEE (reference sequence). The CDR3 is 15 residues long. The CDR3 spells CASSRATGPTRELFF. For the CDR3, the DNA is TGTGCCAGCAGCAGAGCAACGGGGCCCACCAGGGAGCTGTTTTTT.

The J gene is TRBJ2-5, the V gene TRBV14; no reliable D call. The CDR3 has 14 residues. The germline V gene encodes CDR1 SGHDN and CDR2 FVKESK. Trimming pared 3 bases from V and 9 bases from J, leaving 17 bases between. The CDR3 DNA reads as TGTGCCAGCAGCCAGTGGATAGGGCTTAGGGCCCAGTACTTC. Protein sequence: CASSQWIGLRAQYF.

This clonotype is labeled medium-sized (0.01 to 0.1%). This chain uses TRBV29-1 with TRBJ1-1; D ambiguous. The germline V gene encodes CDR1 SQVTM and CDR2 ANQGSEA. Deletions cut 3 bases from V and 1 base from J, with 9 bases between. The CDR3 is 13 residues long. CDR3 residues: CSVDAATNTEAFF. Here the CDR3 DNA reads TGCAGCGTTGACGCAGCCACGAACACTGAAGCTTTCTTT.

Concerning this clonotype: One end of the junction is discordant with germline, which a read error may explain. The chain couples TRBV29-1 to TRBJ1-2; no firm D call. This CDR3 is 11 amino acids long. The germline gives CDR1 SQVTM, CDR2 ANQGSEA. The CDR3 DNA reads TGCAGCATTGAAAGGGTTCTTGGCTACACCTTC. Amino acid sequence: CSIERVLGYTF.

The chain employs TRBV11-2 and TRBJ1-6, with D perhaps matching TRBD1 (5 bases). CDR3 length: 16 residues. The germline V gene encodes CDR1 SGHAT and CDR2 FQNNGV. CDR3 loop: CPNSLGVSREGSPLHF. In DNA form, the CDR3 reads TGTCCCAACAGCTTAGGGGTCTCTAGAGAAGGTTCACCCCTCCACTTT. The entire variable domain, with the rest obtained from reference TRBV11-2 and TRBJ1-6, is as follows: EAGVAQSPRYKIIEKRQSVAFWCNPISGHATLYWYQQILGQGPKLLIQFQNNGVVDDSQLPKDRFSAERLKGVDSTLKIQPAKLEDSAVYLCPNSLGVSREGSPLHFGNGTRLTVT.

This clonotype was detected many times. The CDR3 protein is CASSLPQGVIEQYF. CDR3 sequence (DNA): TGTGCCAGCAGTCTCCCCCAGGGTGTCATAGAGCAGTACTTC. V usage is TRBV28 and J usage is TRBJ2-7; D is possibly TRBD1 (5 bases). The CDR3 loop spans 14 amino acids. Trimming took off 5 bases at V and 7 bases at J, with 18 bases between the two ends. Looked up from germline, CDR1 is MDHEN and CDR2 is SYDVKM.